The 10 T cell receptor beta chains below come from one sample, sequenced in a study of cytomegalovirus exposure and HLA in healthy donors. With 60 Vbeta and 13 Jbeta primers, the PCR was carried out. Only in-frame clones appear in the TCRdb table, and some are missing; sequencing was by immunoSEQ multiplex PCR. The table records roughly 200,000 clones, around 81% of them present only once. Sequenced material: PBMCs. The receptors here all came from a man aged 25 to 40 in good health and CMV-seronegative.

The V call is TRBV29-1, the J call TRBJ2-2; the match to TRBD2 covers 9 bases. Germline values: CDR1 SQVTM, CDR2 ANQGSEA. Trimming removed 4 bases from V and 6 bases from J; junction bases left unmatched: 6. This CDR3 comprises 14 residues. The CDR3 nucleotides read TGCAGCGTTGTTAGCGGGAGCGGGGCCGGGGAGCTGTTTTTT. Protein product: CSVVSGSGAGELFF.

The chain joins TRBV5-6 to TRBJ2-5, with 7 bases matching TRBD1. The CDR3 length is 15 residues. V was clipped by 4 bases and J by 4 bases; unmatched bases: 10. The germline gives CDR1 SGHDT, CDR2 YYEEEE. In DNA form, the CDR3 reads TGTGCCAGCAGCATAATACAGGGGTCGAGAGAGACCCAGTACTTC. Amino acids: CASSIIQGSRETQYF.

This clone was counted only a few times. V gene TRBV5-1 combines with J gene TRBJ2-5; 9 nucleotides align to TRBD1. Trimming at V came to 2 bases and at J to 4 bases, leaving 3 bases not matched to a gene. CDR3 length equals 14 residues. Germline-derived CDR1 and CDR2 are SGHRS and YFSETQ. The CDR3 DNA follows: TGCGCCAGCAGCTTCGGACAGGGGCGAGAGACCCAGTACTTC. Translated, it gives CASSFGQGRETQYF.

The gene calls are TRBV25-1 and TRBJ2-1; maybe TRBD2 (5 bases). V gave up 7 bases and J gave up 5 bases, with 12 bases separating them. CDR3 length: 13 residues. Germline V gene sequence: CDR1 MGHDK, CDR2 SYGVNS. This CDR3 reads CASIGGSDNEQFF. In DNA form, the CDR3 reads TGTGCCAGCATAGGCGGGTCCGACAATGAGCAGTTCTTC.

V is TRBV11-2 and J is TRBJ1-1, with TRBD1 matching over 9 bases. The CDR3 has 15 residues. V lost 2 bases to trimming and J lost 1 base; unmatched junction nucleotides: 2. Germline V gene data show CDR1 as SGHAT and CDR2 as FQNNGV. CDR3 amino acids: CASSLRDRENTEAFF. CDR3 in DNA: TGTGCCAGCAGCTTACGGGACAGGGAGAACACTGAAGCTTTCTTT.

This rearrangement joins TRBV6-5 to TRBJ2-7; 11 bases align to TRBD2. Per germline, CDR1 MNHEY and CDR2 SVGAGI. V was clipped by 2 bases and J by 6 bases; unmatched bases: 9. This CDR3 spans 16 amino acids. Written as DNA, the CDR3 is TGTGCCAGCAGTTACCAAATTACTAGCGGGAGTCGCGAGCAGTACTTC. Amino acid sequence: CASSYQITSGSREQYF.

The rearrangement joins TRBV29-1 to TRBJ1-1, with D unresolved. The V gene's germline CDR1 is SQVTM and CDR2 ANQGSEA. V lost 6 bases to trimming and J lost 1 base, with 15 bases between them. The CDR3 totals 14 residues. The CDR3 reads CSVPGEGRNTEAFF. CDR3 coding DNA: TGCAGCGTCCCCGGGGAGGGAAGGAACACTGAAGCTTTCTTT.

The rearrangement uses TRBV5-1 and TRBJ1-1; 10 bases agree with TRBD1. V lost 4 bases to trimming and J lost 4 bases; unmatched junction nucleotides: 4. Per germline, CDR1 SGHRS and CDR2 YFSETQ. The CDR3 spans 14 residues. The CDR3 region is CASSKGQGFTEAFF. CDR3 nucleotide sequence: TGCGCCAGCAGCAAGGGACAGGGGTTCACTGAAGCTTTCTTT.

The CDR3 region is CASSPTGRVNTEAFF. The CDR3, as DNA: TGCGCCAGCAGCCCGACGGGGAGAGTGAACACTGAAGCTTTCTTT. This chain joins TRBV5-1 and TRBJ1-1; D not certain. CDR3 size: 15 residues. CDR1 SGHRS and CDR2 YFSETQ come from the germline V gene. Trimming took 4 bases from V and 0 from J, leaving 13 bases between them.

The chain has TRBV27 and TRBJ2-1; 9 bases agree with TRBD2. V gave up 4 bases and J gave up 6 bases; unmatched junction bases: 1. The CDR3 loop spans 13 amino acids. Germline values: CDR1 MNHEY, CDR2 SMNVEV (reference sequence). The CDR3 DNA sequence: TGTGCCAGCAGTTGGGGACTAGCCAATGAGCAGTTCTTC. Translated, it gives CASSWGLANEQFF.